This T cell receptor beta chain was identified in a study of blood T cell repertoires in COVID-19. For the study at large: The United States, Italy and Spain supplied acute and convalescent COVID-19 samples. The analysed material was cDNA or gDNA that came from T cells, B-cell-depleted T cells, or PBMCs.

The CDR3 runs to 14 residues. Deletions cut 3 bases from V and 0 bases from J, with 9 bases between. Germline CDR1 reads SEHNR; CDR2 reads FQNEAQ (reference sequence). Original processing methods: Reference gene primer amplification gave nucleated cell count estimates. Some clones are missing from TCRdb's copy, which holds only in-frame ones; the method was immunoSEQ multiplex PCR. The V and J calls and clone size are taken from that table; D and trimming were inferred from the DNA. Here the sample spans under 130,000 clones, 80% to 85% being singletons. This chain joins TRBV7-9 and TRBJ2-7; D ambiguous. The sample comprised peripheral blood. The TCR originated in a woman older than 75 with acute or convalescent COVID-19. The CDR3 region is CASSFQRASYEQYF. In DNA, the CDR3 is TGTGCCAGCAGCTTTCAGCGCGCCTCCTACGAGCAGTACTTC.